This T cell receptor beta chain came from a study of T cell responses to AZD1222 COVID-19 vaccine. Study results and caveats: Following two doses of AZD1222, Spike-specific TCR breadth and depth rose. In a largely white British group with more females than males, clonal diversity was possibly underestimated. Repertoires were obtained solely post-peak T cell response.

Points on this clone: Its antigen remains unidentified. One end of the junction does not line up with germline, which may come from a read error.

This CDR3 has 15 amino acids. CDR1 and CDR2 from the germline V gene are SGHVS and FQNEAQ. Only in-frame clones appear in the TCRdb table, and some are missing; sequencing was by immunoSEQ multiplex PCR. The table shows about 140,000 clones, with roughly 90% occurring only once. Here the sequenced sample was peripheral blood, taken on day 0 of AZD1222 vaccination. This clonotype originated in an adult in good health. V gene TRBV7-8 combines with J gene TRBJ2-7, with 8 nucleotides matching TRBD2. The DNA of the CDR3 is TGTGCCAGCAGTTTAGTTCTAGCGGGCCATTACGAGCAGTACTTC. Protein sequence: CASSLVLAGHYEQYF. Full variable domain (missing parts from reference TRBV7-8 and TRBJ2-7): GAGVSQSPRYKVAKRGQDVALRCDPISGHVSLFWYQQALGQGPEFLTYFQNEAQLDKSGLPSDRFFAERPEGSVSTLKIQRTQQEDSAVYLCASSLVLAGHYEQYFGPGTRLTVT.